A selection of T cell receptor beta chains follows, all from one sample in a study of cytomegalovirus exposure and HLA in healthy donors. TCRdb's table, derived via immunoSEQ multiplex PCR, lists solely in-frame clones and lacks some. Across roughly 100,000 clones, the top ten clones capture around 3.5% of the sample. Specimen: PBMCs. The receptors stem from a man between 35 and 55 years old in good health and CMV-seronegative. CDR3s include the opening cysteine and the closing phenylalanine or tryptophan. D genes are given only for firm matches.

V	J	D	CDR3	DNA
TRBV29-1	TRBJ1-5	TRBD1	CSVRQGASNQPQHF	TGCAGCGTTCGACAGGGGGCGAGCAATCAGCCCCAGCATTTT
TRBV19	TRBJ2-7	TRBD1	CASRMEDRGTHEQYF	TGTGCCAGTAGGATGGAGGACAGGGGTACCCACGAGCAGTACTTC
TRBV27	TRBJ1-6	NA	CASSLGRQSNSPLHF	TGTGCCAGCAGTTTAGGAAGACAGAGTAATTCACCCCTCCACTTT
TRBV25-1	TRBJ1-4	TRBD1	CASSFSPGTVAEKLFF	TGTGCCAGCAGTTTCTCGCCCGGGACAGTAGCTGAAAAACTGTTTTTT
TRBV30	TRBJ2-4	TRBD2	CAWSPGGLAGGRVGKNIQYF	TGTGCCTGGAGTCCAGGGGGACTAGCGGGAGGGAGGGTAGGCAAAAACATTCAGTACTTC
TRBV6-1	TRBJ1-2	TRBD1	CASPDPTGIYGYTF	TGTGCCAGCCCGGATCCGACAGGGATTTATGGCTACACCTTC
TRBV5-1	TRBJ2-2	TRBD1	CASSATGTGGTGELFF	TGCGCCAGCAGCGCAACCGGGACAGGGGGCACCGGGGAGCTGTTTTTT
TRBV18	TRBJ2-4	TRBD1	CASSRTGDHIQYF	TGTGCCAGCTCCCGGACAGGGGACCACATTCAGTACTTC
TRBV25-1	TRBJ2-1	NA	CASSEYRGYNEQFF	TGTGCCAGCAGTGAATACCGGGGCTACAATGAGCAGTTCTTC
TRBV4-3	TRBJ2-3	TRBD1	CASSPWTGQSTDTQYF	TGCGCCAGCAGCCCTTGGACAGGCCAGAGCACAGATACGCAGTATTTT
TRBV30	TRBJ2-7	NA	CAWETGTYEQYF	TGTGCCTGGGAGACAGGAACCTACGAGCAGTACTTC
TRBV9	TRBJ1-1	TRBD1	CASSSGTAWLRNTEAFF	TGTGCCAGCAGCTCCGGGACAGCGTGGCTCCGGAACACTGAAGCTTTCTTT
TRBV6-6	TRBJ1-1	NA	CASSTPDGIRRIF	TGTGCCAGCAGTACACCGGACGGGATTAGGCGGATCTTT
TRBV13	TRBJ2-1	NA	CASSSSNEQFF	TGTGCCAGCAGCTCTAGCAATGAGCAGTTCTTC
TRBV11-3	TRBJ2-2	TRBD1	CASSLASGQEANTGELFF	TGTGCCAGCAGCTTAGCCTCGGGACAGGAAGCCAACACCGGGGAGCTGTTTTTT
TRBV4-2	TRBJ1-4	TRBD1	CASSLLTGGDEKLFF	TGTGCCAGCAGCCTATTGACAGGGGGCGATGAAAAACTGTTTTTT
TRBV7-4	TRBJ2-1	NA	CASSPQAWLTEQFF	TGTGCCAGCAGCCCTCAAGCGTGGCTCACCGAGCAGTTCTTC
TRBV5-4	TRBJ2-6	NA	CASSLGAQGSGANVLTF	TGTGCCAGCAGCTTGGGCGCTCAGGGGTCTGGGGCCAACGTCCTGACTTTC
TRBV5-1	TRBJ2-1	NA	CASSLSVGGYNEQFF	TGCGCCAGCAGCTTGTCAGTAGGGGGTTACAATGAGCAGTTCTTC
TRBV7-6	TRBJ1-1	TRBD1	CASSPQGAPTEAFF	TGTGCCAGCAGCCCCCAGGGGGCGCCCACTGAAGCTTTCTTT
TRBV7-9	TRBJ1-2	NA	CASSLARGVYGYTF	TGTGCCAGCAGCTTAGCGCGGGGGGTCTATGGCTACACCTTC
TRBV5-4	TRBJ2-4	TRBD2	CASSLADSGDIQYF	TGTGCCAGCAGCTTGGCTGACAGCGGGGACATTCAGTACTTC
TRBV5-1	TRBJ1-4	NA	CASSLRGSEEKLFF	TGCGCCAGCAGCTTGAGAGGGAGTGAGGAAAAACTGTTTTTT
TRBV5-4	TRBJ2-3	TRBD2	CASSTVGLAGGQDTQYF	TGTGCCAGCAGCACGGTAGGACTAGCGGGGGGGCAGGATACGCAGTATTTT
TRBV7-8	TRBJ2-1	TRBD2	CASSSSSGRGSKNEQFF	TGTGCCAGCAGCTCTTCTAGCGGGAGAGGAAGTAAGAATGAGCAGTTCTTC
TRBV19	TRBJ1-2	NA	CASRTGTLGTNGYTF	TGTGCCAGTAGAACCGGGACTTTGGGGACTAATGGCTACACCTTC
TRBV29-1	TRBJ1-5	TRBD1	CSVGTGSNQPQHF	TGCAGCGTTGGGACAGGGAGCAATCAGCCCCAGCATTTT
TRBV4-3	TRBJ2-5	TRBD2	CASSQGGRGAPAETQYF	TGCGCCAGCAGCCAAGGAGGGCGGGGGGCTCCCGCTGAGACCCAGTACTTC
TRBV19	TRBJ2-5	TRBD1	CASSPQGQGQETQYF	TGTGCCAGTAGTCCCCAGGGACAGGGACAAGAGACCCAGTACTTC
TRBV6-1	TRBJ1-2	NA	CASSESNIGAGYTF	TGTGCCAGCAGTGAATCGAACATAGGGGCAGGCTACACCTTC
TRBV7-2	TRBJ2-3	TRBD1	CASSRDRAADTQYF	TGTGCCAGCAGCCGCGACAGGGCGGCAGATACGCAGTATTTT
TRBV6-6	TRBJ2-3	NA	CASSYQGRTDTQYF	TGTGCCAGCAGTTATCAGGGGCGCACAGATACGCAGTATTTT
TRBV5-4	TRBJ1-5	NA	CASSLTGSGNQPQHF	TGTGCCAGCAGTTTAACAGGGTCGGGCAATCAGCCCCAGCATTTT
TRBV5-1	TRBJ1-1	NA	CASSWGQRMNTEAFF	TGCGCCAGCAGCTGGGGACAACGGATGAACACTGAAGCTTTCTTT
TRBV7-7	TRBJ2-2	TRBD1	CASSLEVTGAGELFF	TGTGCCAGCAGCTTAGAAGTGACAGGGGCCGGGGAGCTGTTTTTT
TRBV7-9	TRBJ1-1	NA	CASSLVAGQGNTEAFF	TGTGCCAGCAGCTTAGTAGCGGGGCAGGGGAACACTGAAGCTTTCTTT
TRBV4-1	TRBJ1-4	NA	CASSQPTSGARGEKLFF	TGCGCCAGCAGCCAACCAACTTCAGGGGCGAGGGGTGAAAAACTGTTTTTT
TRBV18	TRBJ1-6	TRBD1	CASSPTMPGQGNSPLHF	TGTGCCAGCTCACCGACTATGCCCGGACAGGGGAATTCACCCCTCCACTTT
TRBV7-7	TRBJ2-2	TRBD1	CASSLDRGNTGELFF	TGTGCCAGCAGCTTGGACAGGGGTAACACCGGGGAGCTGTTTTTT
TRBV9	TRBJ2-1	TRBD2	CASSVGLAGLYNEQFF	TGTGCCAGCAGCGTAGGACTAGCGGGGCTATACAATGAGCAGTTCTTC
TRBV6-5	TRBJ2-1	TRBD2	CASSMTSGGPREQFF	TGTGCCAGCAGCATGACTAGCGGGGGACCTCGGGAGCAGTTCTTC
TRBV9	TRBJ2-5	NA	CASSGASGETQYF	TGTGCCAGCAGCGGGGCTTCTGGGGAGACCCAGTACTTC
TRBV6-1	TRBJ1-3	NA	CASSEALGGGGGNTIYF	TGTGCCAGCAGTGAAGCGCTGGGGGGGGGCGGTGGAAACACCATATATTTT
TRBV18	TRBJ1-1	NA	CASSEGANTEAFF	TGTGCCAGCTCAGAAGGGGCTAACACTGAAGCTTTCTTT
TRBV30	TRBJ2-5	NA	CAWRASEETQYF	TGTGCCTGGAGGGCCTCCGAAGAGACCCAGTACTTC
TRBV18	TRBJ1-5	TRBD1	CASSPPGQGNQPQHF	TGTGCCAGCTCCCCCCCGGGACAGGGAAATCAGCCCCAGCATTTT
TRBV19	TRBJ2-6	TRBD2	CASKVRAGSLRSGANVLTF	TGTGCCAGTAAGGTCCGAGCGGGAAGTCTTCGGTCTGGGGCCAACGTCCTGACTTTC
TRBV10-2	TRBJ2-3	TRBD2	CASKLAGGTDTQYF	TGCGCCAGCAAACTAGCGGGGGGCACAGATACGCAGTATTTT
TRBV2	TRBJ2-7	TRBD2	CASRETIAGGTYEQYF	TGTGCCAGCAGAGAAACGATAGCGGGAGGGACCTACGAGCAGTACTTC
TRBV28	TRBJ2-7	TRBD1	CATGTGSYEQYF	TGTGCCACAGGGACAGGGTCTTACGAGCAGTACTTC
TRBV9	TRBJ2-3	NA	CASSGTSGDTQYF	TGTGCCAGCAGCGGAACTAGTGGGGATACGCAGTATTTT